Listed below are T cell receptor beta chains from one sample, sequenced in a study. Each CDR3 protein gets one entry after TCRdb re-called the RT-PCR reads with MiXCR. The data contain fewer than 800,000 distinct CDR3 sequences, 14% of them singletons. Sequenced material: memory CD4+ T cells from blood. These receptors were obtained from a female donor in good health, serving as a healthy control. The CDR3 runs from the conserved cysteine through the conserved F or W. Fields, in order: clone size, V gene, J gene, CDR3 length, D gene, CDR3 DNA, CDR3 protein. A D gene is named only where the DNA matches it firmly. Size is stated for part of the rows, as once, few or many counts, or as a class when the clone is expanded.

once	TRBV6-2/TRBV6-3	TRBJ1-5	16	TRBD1	TGTGCCAGCAGCTATCCCGGGACAGTGGACCATCAGCCCCAGCATTTT	CASSYPGTVDHQPQHF
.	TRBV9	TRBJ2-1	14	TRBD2	TGTGCCAGCAGCTCAGGACTAGCGGGTTACGAGCAGTTCTTC	CASSSGLAGYEQFF
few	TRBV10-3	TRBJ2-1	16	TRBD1	TGTGCCATCAGTGAGTCGGCTGGGCCAGGGGGCCCGGAGCAGTTCTTC	CAISESAGPGGPEQFF
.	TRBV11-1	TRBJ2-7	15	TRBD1	TGTGCCAGCAGCGCCTCCGGGACAGGGGACTACGAGCAGTACTTC	CASSASGTGDYEQYF
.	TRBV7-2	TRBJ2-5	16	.	TGTGCCAGCAGTTTATCGGCGGGCCCTCCGGGGGAGACCCAGTACTTC	CASSLSAGPPGETQYF
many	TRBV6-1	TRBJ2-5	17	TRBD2	TGTGCCAGCAGTGAAGGTAGGACTAGCGTTACCCAAGAGACCCAGTACTTC	CASSEGRTSVTQETQYF
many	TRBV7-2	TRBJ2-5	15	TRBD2	TGTGCCAGCAGTCCAGGGACTAGCGGGGGACGGGGCCAGTACTTC	CASSPGTSGGRGQYF
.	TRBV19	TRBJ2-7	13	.	TGTGCCAGTAGTAACGGGGATCACTACGAGCAGTACTTC	CASSNGDHYEQYF
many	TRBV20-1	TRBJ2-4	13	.	TGCAGTGCTAGAGATGAGCGGAAAAACATTCAGTACTTC	CSARDERKNIQYF
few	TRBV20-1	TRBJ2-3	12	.	TGCAGTGCTAGATCGGGCACAGATACGCAGTATTTT	CSARSGTDTQYF
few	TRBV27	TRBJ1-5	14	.	TGTGCCAGCAGTTTTAACGGGCTCAATCAGCCCCAGCATTTT	CASSFNGLNQPQHF
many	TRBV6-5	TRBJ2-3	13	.	TGTGCCAGCAGTTACGAGTTCTCAGATACGCAGTATTTT	CASSYEFSDTQYF
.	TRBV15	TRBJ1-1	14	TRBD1	TGTGCCACCAGCACGGACAGGGCGAGCACTGAAGCTTTCTTT	CATSTDRASTEAFF
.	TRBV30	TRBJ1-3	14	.	TGTGCCTGGGGGCCCCCGATCTTTGGAAACACCATATATTTT	CAWGPPIFGNTIYF
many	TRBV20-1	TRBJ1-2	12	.	TGCAGTGCTAGACATGGGTCGCAAGGCTACACCTTC	CSARHGSQGYTF
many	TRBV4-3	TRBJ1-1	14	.	TGCGCCAGCAGCCAGGCGGGTAGGAACACTGAAGCTTTCTTT	CASSQAGRNTEAFF
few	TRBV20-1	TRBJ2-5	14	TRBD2	TGCAGTGGATCCGAGACTAGCGGGGAAGAGACCCAGTACTTC	CSGSETSGEETQYF
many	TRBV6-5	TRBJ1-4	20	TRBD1	TGTGCCAGCAGTTATTCCATTGGACGGGGACAGAGCTCAACTAATGAAAAACTGTTTTTT	CASSYSIGRGQSSTNEKLFF
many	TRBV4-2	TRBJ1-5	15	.	TGTGCCAGCAGCCAAGTGGGCGGGGGCGGTCAGCCCCAGCATTTT	CASSQVGGGGQPQHF
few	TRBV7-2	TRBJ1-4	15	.	TGTGCCAGCAGCTTAGAGTACGGGAGAGGTGGAAAACTGTTTTTT	CASSLEYGRGGKLFF
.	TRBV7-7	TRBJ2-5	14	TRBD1	TGTGCCAGCAGCTTGGACAGGGGGCGCGGGAACCAGTACTTC	CASSLDRGRGNQYF
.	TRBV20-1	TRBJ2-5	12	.	TGCAGTGGAGGAGCAGCACAAGAGACCCAGTACTTC	CSGGAAQETQYF
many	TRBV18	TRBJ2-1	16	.	TGTGCCAGCTCACTTATGACAGATAGCTCCTACAATGAGCAGTTCTTC	CASSLMTDSSYNEQFF
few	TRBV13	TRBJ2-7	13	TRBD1	TGTGCCAGCAGCCATGACAGGGCCTACGAGCAGTACTTC	CASSHDRAYEQYF
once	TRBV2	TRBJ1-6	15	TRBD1	TGTGCCAGCAGTTCGGGACAGGCCTCGGCTTCACCCCTCCACTTT	CASSSGQASASPLHF
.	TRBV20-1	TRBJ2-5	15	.	TGCAGTGCTAGAGTACGGATTAAGGTGGGAGAGACCCAGTACTTC	CSARVRIKVGETQYF
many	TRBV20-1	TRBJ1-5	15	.	TGCAGTGCTCCAAGGTCAGGGGTACTCAATCAGCCCCAGCATTTT	CSAPRSGVLNQPQHF
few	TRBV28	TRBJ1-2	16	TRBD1	TGTGCCAGCAGCAAACCCCTGGGACAGGGGGCGGGAGGCTACACCTTC	CASSKPLGQGAGGYTF
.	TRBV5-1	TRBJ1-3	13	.	TGCGCCAGCAGCCCTGGTGGAGCAAACACCATATATTTT	CASSPGGANTIYF
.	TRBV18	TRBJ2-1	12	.	TGTGCCAGCTCACTGAGTCCCTCTGAGCAGTTCTTC	CASSLSPSEQFF
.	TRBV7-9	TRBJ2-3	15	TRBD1	TGTGCCAGCAGCGTCGGGACAGGGGAATCAGATACGCAGTATTTT	CASSVGTGESDTQYF
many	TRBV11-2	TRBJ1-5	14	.	TGTGCCAGCAGCTTATCTGGGGGCAATCAGCCCCAGCATTTT	CASSLSGGNQPQHF
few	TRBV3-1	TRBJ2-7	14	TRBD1	TGTGCCAGCAGCCACCAGGACAGGGGATACGAGCAGTACTTC	CASSHQDRGYEQYF
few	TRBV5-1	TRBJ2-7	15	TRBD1	TGCGCCAGCAGCTGGGGACAGGGGGTTGGTAACGAGCAGTACTTC	CASSWGQGVGNEQYF
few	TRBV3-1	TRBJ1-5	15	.	TGTGCCAGCAGCCAAGATTACGGGGGAGATTCGCCCCAGCATTTT	CASSQDYGGDSPQHF
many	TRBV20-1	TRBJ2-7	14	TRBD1	TGCAGTGCTAGAGCATGGACAGGGAACTACGAGCAGTACTTC	CSARAWTGNYEQYF
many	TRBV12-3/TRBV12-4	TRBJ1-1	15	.	TGTGCCAGCATCTTTCGTAGGGACATGAACACTGAAGCTTTCTTT	CASIFRRDMNTEAFF
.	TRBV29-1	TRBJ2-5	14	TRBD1	TGCAGCAGTTCCTCGACAGGGCCTCTAGAGACCCAGTACTTC	CSSSSTGPLETQYF
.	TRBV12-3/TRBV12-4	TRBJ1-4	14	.	TGTGCCAGCAGTTTTAACAGGGCTGGGGAAAAACTGTTTTTT	CASSFNRAGEKLFF
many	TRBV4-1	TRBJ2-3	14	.	TGCGCCAGCAGACGGCAGGAGAACACAGATACGCAGTATTTT	CASRRQENTDTQYF
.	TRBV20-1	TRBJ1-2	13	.	TGCAGTGCCCCCTCTCGGGGAGCCTATGGCTACACCTTC	CSAPSRGAYGYTF
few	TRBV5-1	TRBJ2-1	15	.	TGCGCCAGCAGCTCCAGGGGCACCACCGACAATGAGCAGTTCTTC	CASSSRGTTDNEQFF
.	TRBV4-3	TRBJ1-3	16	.	TGCGCCAGCAGCCAAGTTAACCTGTTCGCTGGAAACACCATATATTTT	CASSQVNLFAGNTIYF
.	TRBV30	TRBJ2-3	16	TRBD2	TGTGCCTGGAGTGCCGGACTAGCGGCTAGCACAGATACGCAGTATTTT	CAWSAGLAASTDTQYF
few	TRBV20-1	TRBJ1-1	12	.	TGCAGTGCTAGAGACCACCAGGAATTGGCTTTCTTT	CSARDHQELAFF
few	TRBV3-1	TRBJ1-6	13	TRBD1	TGTGCCAGCAGCCGGAGGACAGGGGAAGCCCTCCACTTT	CASSRRTGEALHF
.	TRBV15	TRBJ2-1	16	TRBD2	TGTGCCACCAGCAGCAGATTAGCGGGAGTGGGCTATGAGCAGTTCTTC	CATSSRLAGVGYEQFF
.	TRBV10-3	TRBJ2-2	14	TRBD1	TGTGCCATCACCGGGACAGAGAACACCGGGGAGCTGTTTTTT	CAITGTENTGELFF
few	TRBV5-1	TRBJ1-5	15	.	TGCGCCAGCAGCTTGTATGGGGATAGCAATCAGCCCCAGCATTTT	CASSLYGDSNQPQHF
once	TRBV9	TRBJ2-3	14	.	TGTGCCAGCAGCCCCCTCCCGAATGCAGATACGCAGTATTTT	CASSPLPNADTQYF
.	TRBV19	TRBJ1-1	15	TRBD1	TGTGCCAGTAGTGCACCCAGACAGGGTGGGCCTGAAGCTTTCTTT	CASSAPRQGGPEAFF